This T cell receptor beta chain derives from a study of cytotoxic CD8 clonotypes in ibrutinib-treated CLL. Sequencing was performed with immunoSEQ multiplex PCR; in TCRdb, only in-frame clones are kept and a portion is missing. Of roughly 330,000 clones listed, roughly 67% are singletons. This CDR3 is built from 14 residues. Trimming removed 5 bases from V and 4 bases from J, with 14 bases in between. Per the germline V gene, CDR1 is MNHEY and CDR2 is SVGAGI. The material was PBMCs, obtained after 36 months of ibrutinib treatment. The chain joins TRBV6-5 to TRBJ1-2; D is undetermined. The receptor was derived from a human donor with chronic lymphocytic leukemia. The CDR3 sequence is CASSAGDGRYGYTF. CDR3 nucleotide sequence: TGTGCCAGCAGTGCTGGAGACGGCCGCTATGGCTACACCTTC.